This TCR beta chain was recovered during a study of shared clonotypes between healthy human individuals. Looking at the study overall: Three CD4 naive, three CD4 memory, two CD8 naive and one CD8 memory plate were used per donor.

In the CD4+ fraction, cells were divided into CD45RA+ naive and CD45RA-negative memory subsets. Germline V lookup: CDR1 ENHRY, CDR2 SYGVKD. The CDR3 is 14 residues long. V was cut by 5 bases and J by 0 bases, with 9 bases left in between. Sequenced by immunoSEQ multiplex PCR; TCRdb stores in-frame clones only, minus some. Counted here are about 2,500,000 clones, approximately 92% occurring once; the ten biggest clones make up over 0.12%. The sequence came from a young man in good health. Sample: naive CD4+ T cells sorted from blood. Noted subset: CD45RA+ positively selected. The rearrangement joins TRBV10-3 to TRBJ2-3; D gene uncertain. The CDR3 is CAISSDGSTDTQYF. CDR3 bases: TGTGCCATCAGTTCCGACGGTAGCACAGATACGCAGTATTTT.